The 14 T cell receptor beta chains in this list originate from one sample, sequenced in a study of blood T cell repertoires in COVID-19. Profiling relied on immunoSEQ multiplex PCR, and the TCRdb table lists in-frame clones only, not all of them. This sample has 150,000 to 200,000 clones, with around nine tenths found just once. Sequenced input: peripheral blood. The receptors shown here come from a man aged 65 to 85 with acute or convalescent COVID-19.

The J gene is TRBJ1-5, the V gene TRBV6-6, with D unclear. The CDR3 has 12 residues. Germline assignment: CDR1 MNHNY and CDR2 SVGAGI (reference sequence). The V and J ends lost 7 bases and 2 bases respectively, with 6 bases between them. CDR3 residues: CASTAGNQPQHF. The CDR3 nucleotides read TGTGCCAGCACAGCGGGCAATCAGCCCCAGCATTTT.

The V gene is TRBV10-1, the J gene TRBJ2-5, with TRBD1 matching 9 bases. V lost 7 bases and J lost 5; bases outside the gene matches: 5. From germline, CDR1 is WNHNN and CDR2 SYGVQD (reference sequence). The CDR3 length is 13 residues. Written as DNA, the CDR3 is TGCGCCAGCAACCGTGACAGGGGGGAGACCCAGTACTTC. It encodes CASNRDRGETQYF.

This clone has only a few counts. Germline and junction disagree at one end, which may indicate a read error. The genes are TRBV7-7 and TRBJ2-2; no clear D. The CDR3 length is 14 residues. CDR1 SSHAT and CDR2 FNYEAQ come from the germline V gene (reference sequence). CDR3 sequence reads: CASSFRGTPGELFF. CDR3 coding DNA: TGTGCTAGCAGCTTCCGAGGAACGCCCGGGGAGCTGTTTTTT.

The rearrangement links TRBV15 to TRBJ2-1; TRBD1 might be the D (5 bases). Germline V gene lookup returns CDR1 LNHNV and CDR2 YYDKDF (reference sequence). This CDR3 has 14 amino acids. Trimming removed 8 bases at V and 8 bases at J, with 19 bases between. The CDR3 region has the DNA TGTGCCACCGTAAGGGCCCTAGACAGTGATGAGCAGTTCTTC. Amino acid sequence: CATVRALDSDEQFF.

This chain uses TRBV7-6 with TRBJ2-3; 8 bases are a match to TRBD2. The V gene end was trimmed by 0 bases and the J gene end by 6 bases; junction bases not matched to a gene: 5. The germline V gene has CDR1 SGHVS and CDR2 FNYEAQ. The CDR3 is 15 amino acids. In nucleotides, the CDR3 is TGTGCCAGCAGCTTAGCTAGCGGGACTTGGGATACGCAGTATTTT. Translated: CASSLASGTWDTQYF.

V usage is TRBV11-3 and J usage is TRBJ2-7; D is ambiguous. Germline CDR1 reads SGHNT; CDR2 reads YENEEA. V lost 1 base to trimming and J lost 5 bases, with 18 bases between them. This CDR3 has 16 amino acids. The CDR3 spells CASSLGDDIHQDEQYF. CDR3 coding DNA: TGTGCCAGCAGCTTAGGTGATGATATCCATCAGGACGAGCAGTACTTC.

This chain links TRBV27 with TRBJ2-1; maybe TRBD2 (6 bases). The V and J ends lost 0 bases and 9 bases respectively, with 12 bases between them. Looked up from germline, CDR1 is MNHEY and CDR2 is SMNVEV (reference sequence). This CDR3 has 14 amino acids. The CDR3: CASSLSGQEGEQFF. CDR3 DNA sequence: TGTGCCAGCAGTTTATCAGGCCAGGAGGGTGAGCAGTTCTTC.

This clone has only one observation. The chain employs TRBV5-5 and TRBJ1-6, with 11 positions matching TRBD1. Germline CDR1 SGHKS, CDR2 YYEKEE (reference sequence). Trimming took 6 bases from V and 9 from J; bases not matched to a gene: 11. The CDR3 totals 16 residues. The CDR3 loop reads CASNSRTGGAVSPLHF. The CDR3 nucleotides are TGTGCCAGCAACTCTCGGACAGGGGGCGCGGTTTCACCCCTCCACTTT.

The chain recombines TRBV6-4 with TRBJ2-7, with 9 bases identical to TRBD1. J gave up 5 bases and V 6 bases, and 8 bases lay outside the gene matches. This CDR3 contains 14 residues. Per the germline V gene, CDR1 is MRHNA and CDR2 is SNTAGT. The DNA of the CDR3 is TGTGCCAGCAGGGGTTGGACAGGGGAAGACGAGCAGTACTTC. This translates into CASRGWTGEDEQYF.

This chain connects TRBV4-1 to TRBJ1-3; the D gene is possibly TRBD1 (5 bases). This CDR3 comprises 15 residues. From germline, CDR1 is MGHRA and CDR2 YSYEKL. Trimming cost V 4 bases and J 0 bases, with 10 bases left between them. CDR3 loop: CASSPRQSSGNTIYF. DNA of the CDR3: TGCGCCAGCAGCCCGCGACAGAGCTCTGGAAACACCATATATTTT.

The chain couples TRBV10-3 to TRBJ2-2; D call uncertain. The CDR3 covers 13 residues. CDR1 and CDR2 (germline): ENHRY, SYGVKD. The V gene lost 9 bases and the J gene lost 4 bases, with 12 bases spanning the gap. The CDR3 sequence: CAINLEVTGELFF. For the CDR3, the DNA is TGTGCCATTAATTTAGAAGTCACCGGGGAGCTGTTTTTT.

This clone has only one observation. The J gene is TRBJ2-1, the V gene TRBV6-5; 9 bases fit TRBD1. The CDR3 sequence is 15 residues long. Germline trimming cut 2 bases from V and 8 bases from J; bases unmatched to any gene: 7. CDR1 is MNHEY, CDR2 SVGAGI, per germline. The CDR3 here is CASSYPGTGLYEQFF. For the CDR3, the DNA is TGTGCCAGCAGTTACCCCGGGACAGGGTTATATGAGCAGTTCTTC.

The rearrangement links TRBV11-2 to TRBJ2-7; D remains ambiguous. Germline lookup yields CDR1 SGHAT and CDR2 FQNNGV. The CDR3 sequence is 13 residues long. V was pared by 0 bases and J by 1 base, with 4 bases between. In nucleotides, the CDR3 is TGTGCCAGCAGCTTAGATCGGTCCTACGAGCAGTACTTC. Its protein is CASSLDRSYEQYF.

The chain couples TRBV15 to TRBJ2-7; the match to TRBD1 covers 8 bases. Germline loops: CDR1 LNHNV, CDR2 YYDKDF (reference sequence). CDR3 length equals 14 residues. Trimming at V came to 3 bases and at J to 0 bases, leaving 1 base not matched to a gene. CDR3 sequence (DNA): TGTGCCACCAGCAGCACAGGGGGCTCCTACGAGCAGTACTTC. This gives the protein CATSSTGGSYEQYF.